The 30 T cell receptor beta chains reported below all come from one sample, sequenced in a study of blood T cell repertoires in COVID-19. Sequencing was performed with immunoSEQ multiplex PCR; in TCRdb, only in-frame clones are kept and a portion is missing. The profile shows 240,000 or so clones, approximately 90% of them singletons. Specimen: PBMCs or T cells enriched from blood (not recorded which). Receptors were obtained from a man aged 40-49 years who had recovered from COVID-19.

This rearrangement joins TRBV9 to TRBJ1-1, with D perhaps matching TRBD1 (5 bases). Germline V gene lookup returns CDR1 SGDLS and CDR2 YYNGEE. Trimming shortened V by 1 base and J by 4 bases, and 11 bases separated the two germline ends. The length of the CDR3 is 14 residues. CDR3 coding DNA: TGTGCCAGCAGCGTAAGTGGGGCGGCCACTGAAGCTTTCTTT. Translating gives CASSVSGAATEAFF.

The chain uses TRBV5-1 and TRBJ2-1, with 15 bases that match TRBD2. The length of the CDR3 is 18 residues. V lost 3 bases, J lost 5 bases, and 9 bases stayed unmatched. Germline V gives CDR1 SGHRS, CDR2 YFSETQ. CDR3 DNA sequence: TGCGCCAGCAGCTCAAGTGGGACTAGCGGGAGGTTCGACAATGAGCAGTTCTTC. Its protein product is CASSSSGTSGRFDNEQFF.

This clone came up once. V is TRBV9 and J is TRBJ2-1, with D possibly being TRBD1 (6 bases). The CDR3 length is 14 residues. Germline V gene data show CDR1 as SGDLS and CDR2 as YYNGEE. Trimming removed 0 bases at V and 5 bases at J, with 9 bases between. CDR3 amino acids: CASSVVAGDNEQFF. CDR3 DNA: TGTGCCAGCAGCGTAGTGGCAGGGGACAATGAGCAGTTCTTC.

This chain uses TRBV18 with TRBJ1-2; TRBD1 agrees at 7 bases. This CDR3 has 15 amino acids. J gave up 4 bases and V 4 bases, and 9 bases lay outside the gene matches. Germline assignment: CDR1 KGHSH and CDR2 LQKENI. CDR3 in amino acids: CASSLKIQGSYGYTF. The CDR3 DNA is TGTGCCAGCTCACTGAAAATACAGGGGTCCTATGGCTACACCTTC.

This chain joins TRBV7-3 and TRBJ2-1; 7 positions match TRBD2. The CDR3 has 15 amino acids. V lost 2 bases and J lost 6; bases outside the gene matches: 7. Germline lookup yields CDR1 SGHTA and CDR2 FQGTGA. For the CDR3, the DNA is TGTGCCAGCAGCTTATCGGGAGGTACCTTCAATGAGCAGTTCTTC. The encoded protein is CASSLSGGTFNEQFF.

V gene TRBV5-1 combines with J gene TRBJ2-7, with TRBD1 matching over 7 bases. The germline V gene has CDR1 SGHRS and CDR2 YFSETQ. This CDR3 region has 15 residues. V dropped 0 bases and J dropped 3; count of bases not matched to a gene: 6. CDR3 DNA: TGCGCCAGCAGCTTGGATGCAGGGGGTGGCTACGAGCAGTACTTC. Its protein product is CASSLDAGGGYEQYF.

The chain carries TRBV5-5 and TRBJ1-2; 9 bases map to TRBD1. The CDR3 has 13 amino acids. In germline, CDR1 is SGHKS, CDR2 YYEKEE (reference sequence). The V gene end was trimmed by 3 bases and the J gene end by 8 bases; junction bases not matched to a gene: 5. The chain's CDR3 is CASSWDRVGGYTF. The DNA of the CDR3 is TGTGCCAGCAGCTGGGACAGGGTAGGGGGCTACACCTTC.

The chain is built from TRBV30 and TRBJ2-3; the D gene is possibly TRBD2 (5 bases). Trimming removed 4 bases from V and 4 bases from J, with 9 bases in between. Per germline, CDR1 GTSNPN and CDR2 SVGIG (reference sequence). The CDR3 length is 12 residues. This CDR3 reads CAWNPRADTQYF. The CDR3 DNA sequence: TGTGCCTGGAACCCGAGGGCAGATACGCAGTATTTT.

The chain carries TRBV12-3 or TRBV12-4 and TRBJ1-1; D not resolved. There are 13 residues in the CDR3. Trimming took off 3 bases at V and 6 bases at J, with 11 bases between the two ends. The CDR3 is CASSFPAYSEAFF. Written as DNA, the CDR3 is TGTGCCAGCAGTTTCCCCGCCTACTCTGAAGCTTTCTTT.

The chain uses TRBV19 and TRBJ1-5; D not resolved. V was shortened by 3 bases and J by 4 bases, with 7 bases between the two germline ends. The CDR3 spans 13 residues. Per germline, CDR1 LNHDA and CDR2 SQIVND (reference sequence). The chain's CDR3 is CASSIGRNQPQHF. CDR3 nucleotide sequence: TGTGCCAGTAGTATTGGGAGGAATCAGCCCCAGCATTTT.

The rearrangement joins TRBV7-2 to TRBJ2-2; weak D call: TRBD1 (6 bases). The CDR3 contains 17 residues. Germline lookup yields CDR1 SGHTA and CDR2 FQGNSA. The V end lost 10 bases, the J end lost 6 bases, and 27 bases lay between the germline ends. CDR3 in DNA: TGTGCCATCACGCTACAGGGTTGGTTTAGGGACGCCGGGGAGCTGTTTTTT. This gives the protein CAITLQGWFRDAGELFF.

The J gene is TRBJ2-3, the V gene TRBV3-1 (or the pseudogene TRBV3-2), with D possibly being TRBD2 (5 bases). There are 14 residues in the CDR3. V lost 8 bases to trimming and J lost 0 bases, with 12 bases between them. CDR1 LGHDT and CDR2 YNNKEL come from the germline V gene (reference sequence). The CDR3 DNA sequence: TGTGCCAGCGTCGGAGGAACTAGCACAGATACGCAGTATTTT. Its protein product is CASVGGTSTDTQYF.

This clone was seen a handful of times. The genes are TRBV28 and TRBJ1-1; D is perhaps TRBD1 (6 bases). The CDR3 covers 15 residues. Germline CDR1 is MDHEN and CDR2 is SYDVKM. The V and J ends lost 5 bases and 4 bases respectively, with 17 bases between them. The CDR3 loop is CASSPQGKGVTEAFF. CDR3 coding DNA: TGTGCCAGCAGTCCACAGGGAAAGGGGGTCACTGAAGCTTTCTTT.

V is TRBV9 and J is TRBJ2-2; D possibly corresponds to TRBD2 (7 bases). The CDR3 covers 19 residues. Per the germline V gene, CDR1 is SGDLS and CDR2 is YYNGEE. V was cut by 4 bases and J by 1 base, with 23 bases left in between. The CDR3 loop is CASSSKTGGFYVNTGELFF. The CDR3 DNA sequence: TGTGCCAGCAGCTCAAAAACGGGGGGCTTCTATGTGAACACCGGGGAGCTGTTTTTT.

V and J are TRBV4-1 and TRBJ2-5; TRBD1 is a possible D gene (6 bases). The CDR3 is 12 amino acids. Per germline, CDR1 MGHRA and CDR2 YSYEKL. Deletions cut 9 bases from V and 0 bases from J, with 8 bases between. Here the CDR3 reads CASRGYQETQYF. In nucleotides, the CDR3 is TGCGCCAGTAGGGGGTACCAAGAGACCCAGTACTTC.

V gene TRBV20-1 combines with J gene TRBJ2-7; D perhaps matches TRBD1 (5 bases). Germline values: CDR1 DFQATT, CDR2 SNEGSKA (reference sequence). Trimming cost V 3 bases and J 2 bases, with 23 bases left between them. The CDR3 runs 17 residues. CDR3 in amino acids: CSASKGIGPGRTYEQYF. The CDR3 DNA follows: TGCAGTGCTAGTAAGGGGATCGGGCCAGGCCGCACCTACGAGCAGTACTTC.

The chain employs TRBV7-3 and TRBJ2-7; D is perhaps TRBD1 (5 bases). The CDR3 is made up of 14 amino acids. Trimming stripped 5 bases from V and 6 bases from J, with 17 bases between. Germline lookup yields CDR1 SGHTA and CDR2 FQGTGA. The CDR3 DNA reads TGTGCCAGCAGCCCGGGTGGGGCATCGATCGAGCAGTACTTC. Translating gives CASSPGGASIEQYF. Using reference TRBV7-3 and TRBJ2-7 for the parts outside the CDR3, the full variable domain is GAGVSQTPSNKVTEKGKYVELRCDPISGHTALYWYRQSLGQGPEFLIYFQGTGAADDSGLPNDRFFAVRPEGSVSTLKIQRTERGDSAVYLCASSPGGASIEQYFGPGTRLTVT.

V is TRBV14 and J is TRBJ2-7, with 8 bases that match TRBD1. There are 16 residues in the CDR3. V gave up 0 bases and J gave up 2 bases; unmatched junction bases: 6. Germline CDR1 reads SGHDN; CDR2 reads FVKESK. The CDR3 nucleotides are TGTGCCAGCAGCCAAGATAAGGGACAGGAGGCCTACGAGCAGTACTTC. Translated: CASSQDKGQEAYEQYF.

The chain recombines TRBV6-5 with TRBJ2-7; TRBD1 matches 8 bases. CDR3 size: 14 residues. The V gene's germline CDR1 is MNHEY and CDR2 SVGAGI. Unmatched junction bases numbered 3, after V lost 2 bases and J lost 3 bases. In nucleotides, the CDR3 is TGTGCCAGCAGTTACGGACAGGGTTTCTACGAGCAGTACTTC. This gives the protein CASSYGQGFYEQYF.

V gene TRBV7-9 combines with J gene TRBJ1-4, with D possibly being TRBD1 (6 bases). The germline V gene encodes CDR1 SEHNR and CDR2 FQNEAQ (reference sequence). With 4 bases removed from V and 2 bases from J, the gap between germline ends came to 14 bases. This CDR3 is 16 amino acids long. The DNA of the CDR3 is TGTGCCAGCAGCTCTGACAGGTCGGGCACTAATGAAAAACTGTTTTTT. Amino acids: CASSSDRSGTNEKLFF.

This chain connects TRBV4-3 to TRBJ2-1, with TRBD2 as a possible D gene (8 bases). This CDR3 is 17 amino acids long. CDR1 is LGHNA, CDR2 YSLEER, per germline. V was pared by 0 bases and J by 1 base, with 13 bases between. This CDR3 is CASSQDVAGQSYNEQFF. The CDR3 nucleotides are TGCGCCAGCAGCCAAGATGTAGCGGGACAGTCCTACAATGAGCAGTTCTTC.

The CDR3 DNA reads TGTGCCAGCAGCATTAATGCGGAGGTGGGCACTGAAGCTTTCTTT. Translated: CASSINAEVGTEAFF. The chain uses TRBV7-2 and TRBJ1-1; D is ambiguous. CDR1 and CDR2 (germline): SGHTA, FQGNSA. The CDR3 runs to 15 residues. Trimming cost V 5 bases and J 4 bases, with 17 bases left between them.

This sequence joins TRBV2 and TRBJ1-5, with 8 bases lining up with TRBD1. Germline V gene lookup returns CDR1 SNHLY and CDR2 FYNNEI. Trimming took 5 bases from V and 4 from J; bases not matched to a gene: 7. The CDR3 length is 15 residues. The CDR3: CASSRQGLWNQPQHF. The CDR3 nucleotides are TGTGCCAGCAGTCGACAGGGGTTGTGGAATCAGCCCCAGCATTTT.

The chain combines TRBV9 with TRBJ1-6; 7 bases fit TRBD1. CDR1 SGDLS and CDR2 YYNGEE come from the germline V gene. V shed 4 bases and J 6 bases; nucleotides not matched to a gene: 4. This CDR3 is 14 amino acids long. CDR3 region: CASSFQGVNSPLHF. The CDR3 coding sequence is TGTGCCAGCAGCTTCCAGGGGGTTAATTCACCCCTCCACTTT.

The chain is built from TRBV18 and TRBJ1-1; 8 bases are shared with TRBD1. V shed 9 bases and J 2 bases; nucleotides not matched to a gene: 8. CDR3 length equals 14 residues. Germline V gives CDR1 KGHSH, CDR2 LQKENI. The CDR3 sequence: CASLNRGGNTEAFF. The CDR3, as DNA: TGTGCCAGTCTAAACAGGGGGGGCAACACTGAAGCTTTCTTT.

The chain recombines TRBV7-8 with TRBJ1-2; 7 bases fit TRBD1. Germline CDR1 and CDR2: SGHVS and FQNEAQ. This CDR3 region has 13 residues. The trim removed 5 bases at V and 5 bases at J, leaving 5 bases unmatched. Written as DNA, the CDR3 is TGTGCCAGCAGCCCGGGACAGTTATATGGCTACACCTTC. Protein: CASSPGQLYGYTF.

J is TRBJ2-7 and V is TRBV6-5, with D possibly matching TRBD1 (6 bases). This CDR3 spans 13 amino acids. CDR1 is MNHEY, CDR2 SVGAGI, per germline. Trimming took 2 bases from V and 3 from J, leaving 8 bases between them. The CDR3 reads CASSYATGYEQYF. The CDR3 coding sequence is TGTGCCAGCAGTTACGCGACAGGCTACGAGCAGTACTTC.

This chain joins TRBV10-3 and TRBJ2-2, with a possible D match to TRBD1 (6 bases). Trimming cost V 3 bases and J 1 base, with 12 bases left between them. This CDR3 region has 16 residues. Germline loops: CDR1 ENHRY, CDR2 SYGVKD. This CDR3 is CAISETQGLNTGELFF. The DNA for the CDR3 is TGTGCCATCAGTGAAACACAGGGCCTGAACACCGGGGAGCTGTTTTTT.

The sample holds one count of this clone. The V gene is TRBV6-5, the J gene TRBJ1-1; possibly TRBD1 for D (6 bases). Germline CDR1 and CDR2: MNHEY and SVGAGI. The CDR3 extends over 15 amino acids. Trimming removed 1 base at V and 4 bases at J, with 13 bases between. The CDR3 DNA is TGTGCCAGCAGTTACTTCGTCCAAGGGGGCACTGAAGCTTTCTTT. Protein product: CASSYFVQGGTEAFF.

V gene TRBV19 combines with J gene TRBJ2-3, with D uncertain. V lost 1 base, J lost 2 bases, and 7 bases lay in between. The germline V gene encodes CDR1 LNHDA and CDR2 SQIVND (reference sequence). CDR3 length: 14 residues. The CDR3 region is CASSIVAATDTQYF. CDR3 DNA sequence: TGTGCCAGTAGTATAGTGGCGGCCACAGATACGCAGTATTTT.